This passage covers 9 T cell receptor beta chains from one sample sequenced in a study of T cells expressing NK-cell markers. Following a re-call of the 5' RACE reads, TCRdb has one entry per CDR3 protein and lacks DNA. The sample spans 200,000 to 300,000 distinct CDR3 sequences; the ten largest clones claim about 4.2%. Input material: blood T cells: a sorted CD56 or NKG2C T cell subset, CD4+ or CD8+ T cells, or bulk PBMC T cells (not recorded which). The receptors here all came from a woman between 18 and 70 years old in good health.

This chain links TRBV19 with TRBJ2-3; no DNA is available, so the TRBD2 call from TCRdb remains unchecked. Germline V gene sequence: CDR1 LNHDA, CDR2 SQIVND (reference sequence). The CDR3 loop spans 14 amino acids. The CDR3 protein is CASSPREGADTQYF.

The genes are TRBV6-5 and TRBJ1-2. The CDR3 runs to 17 residues. Per the germline V gene, CDR1 is MNHEY and CDR2 is SVGAGI. This chain's CDR3 is CASSHEIPRRVGHGYTF.

The CDR3 reads CASSLTEGETQYF. V gene TRBV12-3 or TRBV12-4 combines with J gene TRBJ2-5; TCRdb calls TRBD2, which cannot be checked without DNA. The CDR3 runs to 13 residues.

V and J are TRBV6-4 and TRBJ2-1; TCRdb's assignment of TRBD1 cannot be checked, as there is no DNA. The CDR3 sequence is 15 residues long. Germline lookup yields CDR1 MRHNA and CDR2 SNTAGT. CDR3 residues: CASRPSGTAYNEQFF.

This sequence joins TRBV5-1 and TRBJ2-2. This CDR3 region has 14 residues. From germline, CDR1 is SGHRS and CDR2 YFSETQ. This chain's CDR3 is CASSLKGSSGELFF. The variable domain in full, with the rest retrieved from reference TRBV5-1 and TRBJ2-2, is KAGVTQTPRYLIKTRGQQVTLSCSPISGHRSVSWYQQTPGQGLQFLFEYFSETQRNKGNFPGRFSGRQFSNSRSEMNVSTLELGDSALYLCASSLKGSSGELFFGEGSRLTVL.

The rearrangement joins TRBV7-2 to TRBJ2-5; TCRdb lists TRBD2, though no DNA is available to test this call. Germline lookup yields CDR1 SGHTA and CDR2 FQGNSA. The CDR3 spans 15 residues. The CDR3 spells CASSLARTERETQYF. The full variable domain, rest sourced from reference TRBV7-2 and TRBJ2-5, is GAGVSQSPSNKVTEKGKDVELRCDPISGHTALYWYRQSLGQGLEFLIYFQGNSAPDKSGLPSDRFSAERTGGSVSTLTIQRTQQEDSAVYLCASSLARTERETQYFGPGTRLLVL.

The rearrangement links TRBV20-1 to TRBJ2-3; TCRdb's assignment of TRBD1 cannot be checked, as there is no DNA. The CDR3 loop spans 15 amino acids. Germline assignment: CDR1 DFQATT and CDR2 SNEGSKA (reference sequence). CDR3 loop: CSAPSRDRSTDTQYF.

The chain combines TRBV12-3 or TRBV12-4 with TRBJ2-7; TCRdb picks TRBD1, but there is no DNA to check that call. The length of the CDR3 is 14 residues. The CDR3 spells CASSLRAGAYEQYF.

The V call is TRBV5-1, the J call TRBJ1-4; absent DNA, TCRdb's TRBD1 call cannot be checked. Germline CDR1 reads SGHRS; CDR2 reads YFSETQ. The CDR3 is made up of 14 amino acids. This chain's CDR3 is CASSLWQGNEKLFF.